This TCR beta chain stems from a study of blood T cells in healthy people across ages. Study conclusions and caveats: Unsorted PBMC input precluded a conclusive naive versus antigen-experienced comparison. In these data, TCR beta diversity tracked strongly with naive T cell percentage.

Details on this clonotype: Its antigen is unidentified.

PCR was performed a second time for roughly 7 to 11 cycles using a sample-barcoded 5' primer and a J-beta primer mix. TCRdb redid the calling of the 5' RACE reads with MiXCR, one entry per CDR3 protein. The sample yields approximately 1.5 million distinct CDR3 sequences, roughly 32% seen once. Trimming shortened V by 3 bases and J by 5 bases, and 13 bases separated the two germline ends. This CDR3 has 14 residues. Germline CDR1 reads SGHTA; CDR2 reads FQGTGA. The chain carries TRBV7-3 and TRBJ2-5, with D perhaps matching TRBD1 (5 bases). The sequence derives from a woman aged 30 to 39 in good health. Sequencing was performed on blood. CDR3 DNA sequence: TGTGCCAGCAGCTTGGGGCAGGGTTGGGAGACCCAGTACTTC. This codes for CASSLGQGWETQYF.